This is a list of T cell receptor beta chains from one sample in a study of blood T cell repertoires in COVID-19. The repertoire was sequenced with immunoSEQ multiplex PCR; TCRdb's copy has only in-frame clones and lacks some. Of a few hundred thousand clones in the sample, 80% to 90% were seen once. The sample taken for sequencing was PBMCs or T cells enriched from blood (not recorded which). The receptors derive from a woman younger than 30 who had recovered from COVID-19. The CDR3 runs from the conserved cysteine through the conserved F or W. D genes are given only for firm matches. Size tells how often a clone was seen (once, few, many) or the class of an expanded clone, and some rows leave it out.

cdr3_nt cdr3_aa v_call d_call clone_size j_call
TGTGCCAGCAGCTTGGGGGGTTCGTGGAATCAGCCCCAGCATTTT CASSLGGSWNQPQHF TRBV7-9 NA NA TRBJ1-5
TGTGCCAGCAGCTTGGCTGGGGCCCACAATCAGCCCCAGCATTTT CASSLAGAHNQPQHF TRBV5-6 NA NA TRBJ1-5
TGTGCCAGCAGTGGACAGGGGGGACAGCCCCAGCATTTT CASSGQGGQPQHF TRBV6-4 TRBD1 NA TRBJ1-5
TGTGCCAGTAGTCAAACTACCGGGACTAACTATGGCTACACCTTC CASSQTTGTNYGYTF TRBV19 NA NA TRBJ1-2
TGTGCCAGCAGTTTGAAGGGGGCGGCCTTATACGAGCAGTACTTC CASSLKGAALYEQYF TRBV28 TRBD1 NA TRBJ2-7
TGTGCCAGCAGTGAGGTTCCGGGAGCCGGGGAGCTGTTTTTT CASSEVPGAGELFF TRBV6-4 NA NA TRBJ2-2
TGTGCCAGCAGCTCTCACCTCGGACAGGTCTATGGCTACACCTTC CASSSHLGQVYGYTF TRBV11-2 TRBD1 NA TRBJ1-2
TGTGCCAGCAGCTTAGAGACCCCGGGTGTTCATGGCTACACCTTC CASSLETPGVHGYTF TRBV7-9 NA NA TRBJ1-2
TGTGCCAGCAGCTTAGCGGGGCGGGGGGCGCTTTTAAACGAGCAGTACTTC CASSLAGRGALLNEQYF TRBV7-2 TRBD2 NA TRBJ2-7
TGTGCCAGCAGCCAATACACCCAGGGAACTGGAAACACCATATATTTT CASSQYTQGTGNTIYF TRBV3-1/TRBV3-2 NA NA TRBJ1-3
TGCGCCAGCAGCCCCCACCGCGGTTTCAGTGGGTATGGCTACACCTTC CASSPHRGFSGYGYTF TRBV4-3 NA NA TRBJ1-2
TGCGCCAGCAGCTTGGAGGCGGGGGCCGGTGGCATTCAGTACTTC CASSLEAGAGGIQYF TRBV5-1 NA NA TRBJ2-4
TGTGCCAGCAGCTCCAGCGGGGACCACACCGGGGAGCTGTTTTTT CASSSSGDHTGELFF TRBV7-3 TRBD2 NA TRBJ2-2
TGTGCCAGCAGTTACAGGGGGCGCACAGATACGCAGTATTTT CASSYRGRTDTQYF TRBV28 TRBD1 NA TRBJ2-3
TGTGCCAGCAGTCCTGCGTACCAGCAGTACTTC CASSPAYQQYF TRBV28 NA once TRBJ2-7
TGCAGCGTTGTGGGCTCTTGGACAGTCAATGGCTACACCTTC CSVVGSWTVNGYTF TRBV29-1 NA NA TRBJ1-2
TGTGCCAGCAGTCCATGGGGCGACTCTGGAAACACCATATATTTT CASSPWGDSGNTIYF TRBV28 NA NA TRBJ1-3
TGCGCCAGCAGCCAAGATCGGGAGTTGGCGGAGAGTCCAGAGACCCAGTACTTC CASSQDRELAESPETQYF TRBV4-1 NA NA TRBJ2-5
TGTGCCAGCAGCCGAGGGCCAGGCCTTAATGAAAAACTGTTTTTT CASSRGPGLNEKLFF TRBV27 NA NA TRBJ1-4
TGTGCCAGCAGCTGGACGGGACACACATACACTGAAGCTTTCTTT CASSWTGHTYTEAFF TRBV27 NA NA TRBJ1-1